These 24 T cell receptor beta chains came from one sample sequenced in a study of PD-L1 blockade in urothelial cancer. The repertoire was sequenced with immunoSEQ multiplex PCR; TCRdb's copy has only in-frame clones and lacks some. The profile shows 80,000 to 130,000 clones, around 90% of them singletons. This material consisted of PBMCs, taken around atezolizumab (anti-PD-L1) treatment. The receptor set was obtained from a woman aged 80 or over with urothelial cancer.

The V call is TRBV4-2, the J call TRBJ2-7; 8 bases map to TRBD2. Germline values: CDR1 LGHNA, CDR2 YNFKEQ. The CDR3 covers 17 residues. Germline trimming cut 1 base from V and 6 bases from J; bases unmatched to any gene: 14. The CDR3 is CASSQVGNSGTTGEQYF. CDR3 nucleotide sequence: TGTGCCAGCAGCCAAGTTGGGAATAGCGGGACTACCGGCGAGCAGTACTTC.

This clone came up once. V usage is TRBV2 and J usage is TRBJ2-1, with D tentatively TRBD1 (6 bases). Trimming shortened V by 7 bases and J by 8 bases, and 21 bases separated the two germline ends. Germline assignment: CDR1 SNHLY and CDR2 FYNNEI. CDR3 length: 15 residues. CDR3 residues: CASKSGTLIVDEQFF. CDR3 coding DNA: TGTGCCAGCAAGTCCGGGACACTAATCGTCGATGAGCAGTTCTTC.

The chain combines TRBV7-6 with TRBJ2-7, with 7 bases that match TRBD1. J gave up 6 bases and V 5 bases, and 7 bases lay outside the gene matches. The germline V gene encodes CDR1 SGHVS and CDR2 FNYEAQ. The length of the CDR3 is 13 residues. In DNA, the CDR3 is TGTGCCAGCAGCCCCACGACAGGGAGCGAGCAGTACTTC. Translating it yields CASSPTTGSEQYF.

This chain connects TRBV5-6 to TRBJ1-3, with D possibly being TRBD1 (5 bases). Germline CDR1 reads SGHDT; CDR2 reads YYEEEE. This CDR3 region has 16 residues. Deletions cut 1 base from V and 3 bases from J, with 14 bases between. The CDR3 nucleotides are TGTGCCAGCAGCTTGCAGCAGGGCCTGCATGGAAACACCATATATTTT. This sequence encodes CASSLQQGLHGNTIYF.

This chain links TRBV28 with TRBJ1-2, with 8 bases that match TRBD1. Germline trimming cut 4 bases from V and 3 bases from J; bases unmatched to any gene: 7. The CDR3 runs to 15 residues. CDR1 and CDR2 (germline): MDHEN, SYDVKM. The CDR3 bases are TGTGCCAGCAGTTCCCCGGACAGGGTGGACTATGGCTACACCTTC. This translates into CASSSPDRVDYGYTF.

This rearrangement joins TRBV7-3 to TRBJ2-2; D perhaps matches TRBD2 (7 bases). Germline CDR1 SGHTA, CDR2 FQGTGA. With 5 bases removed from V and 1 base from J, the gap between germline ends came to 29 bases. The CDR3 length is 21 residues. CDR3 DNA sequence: TGTGCCAGCAGCACCCACAGGGTTTCTGTAGCGGGCGGAGAGAACACCGGGGAGCTGTTTTTT. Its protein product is CASSTHRVSVAGGENTGELFF.

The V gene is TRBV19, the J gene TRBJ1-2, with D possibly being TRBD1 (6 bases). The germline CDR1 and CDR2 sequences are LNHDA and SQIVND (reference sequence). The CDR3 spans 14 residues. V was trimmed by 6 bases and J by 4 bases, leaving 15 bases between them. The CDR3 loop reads CASSNTGTSYGYTF. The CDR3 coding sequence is TGTGCCAGTAGCAACACAGGGACGTCCTATGGCTACACCTTC.

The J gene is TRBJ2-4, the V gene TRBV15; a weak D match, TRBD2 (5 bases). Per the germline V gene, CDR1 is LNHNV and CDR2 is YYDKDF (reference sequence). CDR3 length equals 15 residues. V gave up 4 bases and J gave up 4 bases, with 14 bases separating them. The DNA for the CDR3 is TGTGCCACCAGCATCATCTCGACGGGGAAAAACATTCAGTACTTC. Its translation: CATSIISTGKNIQYF.

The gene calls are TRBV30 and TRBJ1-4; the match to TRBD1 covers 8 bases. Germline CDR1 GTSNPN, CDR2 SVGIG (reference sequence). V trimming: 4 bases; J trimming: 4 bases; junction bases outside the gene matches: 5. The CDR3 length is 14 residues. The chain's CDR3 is CAWTRGPLNEKLFF. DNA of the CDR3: TGTGCCTGGACCAGGGGGCCGCTTAATGAAAAACTGTTTTTT.

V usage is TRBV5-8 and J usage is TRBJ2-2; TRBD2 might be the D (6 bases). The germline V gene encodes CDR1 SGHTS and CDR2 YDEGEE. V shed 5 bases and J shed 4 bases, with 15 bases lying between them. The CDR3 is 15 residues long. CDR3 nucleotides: TGTGCCAGCAGTTCCGAGGGACTTCCCACCGGGGAGCTGTTTTTT. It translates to CASSSEGLPTGELFF.

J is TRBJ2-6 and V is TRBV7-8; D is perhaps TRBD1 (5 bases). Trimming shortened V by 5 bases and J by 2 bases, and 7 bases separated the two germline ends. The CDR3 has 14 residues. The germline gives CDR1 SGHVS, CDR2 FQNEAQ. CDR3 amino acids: CASSLTAGANVLTF. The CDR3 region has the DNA TGTGCCAGCAGCCTGACAGCTGGGGCCAACGTCCTGACTTTC. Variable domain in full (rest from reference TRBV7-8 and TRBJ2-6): GAGVSQSPRYKVAKRGQDVALRCDPISGHVSLFWYQQALGQGPEFLTYFQNEAQLDKSGLPSDRFFAERPEGSVSTLKIQRTQQEDSAVYLCASSLTAGANVLTFGAGSRLTVL.

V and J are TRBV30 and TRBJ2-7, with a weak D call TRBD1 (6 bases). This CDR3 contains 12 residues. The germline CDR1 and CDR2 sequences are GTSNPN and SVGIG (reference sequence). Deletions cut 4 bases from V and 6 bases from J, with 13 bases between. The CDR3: CAWKMGASEQYF. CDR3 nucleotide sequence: TGTGCCTGGAAAATGGGGGCCAGCGAGCAGTACTTC. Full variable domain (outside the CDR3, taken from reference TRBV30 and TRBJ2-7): SQTIHQWPATLVQPVGSPLSLECTVEGTSNPNLYWYRQAAGRGLQLLFYSVGIGQISSEVPQNLSASRPQDRQFILSSKKLLLSDSGFYLCAWKMGASEQYFGPGTRLTVT.

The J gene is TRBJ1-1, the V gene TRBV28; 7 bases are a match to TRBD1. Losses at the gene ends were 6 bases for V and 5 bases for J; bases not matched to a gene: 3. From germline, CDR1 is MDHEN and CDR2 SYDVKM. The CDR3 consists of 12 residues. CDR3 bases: TGTGCCAGCAGGGGGACAGTGACTGAAGCTTTCTTT. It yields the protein CASRGTVTEAFF.

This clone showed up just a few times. CDR3 protein: CASSVVAVNTEAFF. The DNA of the CDR3 is TGTGCCAGCAGCGTAGTCGCGGTGAACACTGAAGCTTTCTTT. This rearrangement joins TRBV9 to TRBJ1-1; D remains unclear. The CDR3 runs to 14 residues. Trimming took off 0 bases at V and 0 bases at J, with 6 bases between the two ends. Germline V gene data show CDR1 as SGDLS and CDR2 as YYNGEE.

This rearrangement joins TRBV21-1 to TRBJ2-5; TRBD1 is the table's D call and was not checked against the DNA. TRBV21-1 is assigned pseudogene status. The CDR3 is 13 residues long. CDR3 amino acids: CASGHAGGKTQYF. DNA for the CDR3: TGTGCCAGCGGCCATGCAGGGGGGAAGACCCAGTACTTC.

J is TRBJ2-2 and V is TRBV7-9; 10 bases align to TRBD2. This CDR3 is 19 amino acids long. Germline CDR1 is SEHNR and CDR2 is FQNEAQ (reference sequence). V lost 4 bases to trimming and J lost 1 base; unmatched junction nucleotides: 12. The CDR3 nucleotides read TGTGCCAGCAGCTCGGGGGCTAGCGGGAGAGTTGGGAACACCGGGGAGCTGTTTTTT. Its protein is CASSSGASGRVGNTGELFF.

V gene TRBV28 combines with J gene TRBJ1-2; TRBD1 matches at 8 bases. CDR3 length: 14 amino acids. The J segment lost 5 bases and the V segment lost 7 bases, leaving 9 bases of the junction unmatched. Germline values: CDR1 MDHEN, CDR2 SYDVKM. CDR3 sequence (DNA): TGTGCCAGCAACCCGGACAGGGCGGGGTATGGCTACACCTTC. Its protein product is CASNPDRAGYGYTF.

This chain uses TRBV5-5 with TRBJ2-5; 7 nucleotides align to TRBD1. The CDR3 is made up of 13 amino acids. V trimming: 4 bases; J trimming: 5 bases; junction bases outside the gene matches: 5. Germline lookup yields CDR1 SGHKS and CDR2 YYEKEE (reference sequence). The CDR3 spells CASSKDRWETQYF. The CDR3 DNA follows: TGTGCCAGCAGCAAGGACAGGTGGGAGACCCAGTACTTC.

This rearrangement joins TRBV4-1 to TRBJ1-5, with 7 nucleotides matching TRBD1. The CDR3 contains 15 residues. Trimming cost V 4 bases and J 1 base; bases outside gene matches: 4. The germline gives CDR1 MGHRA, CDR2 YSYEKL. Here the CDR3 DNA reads TGCGCCAGCAGCCTTGGGACAGTGAGCAATCAGCCCCAGCATTTT. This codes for CASSLGTVSNQPQHF.

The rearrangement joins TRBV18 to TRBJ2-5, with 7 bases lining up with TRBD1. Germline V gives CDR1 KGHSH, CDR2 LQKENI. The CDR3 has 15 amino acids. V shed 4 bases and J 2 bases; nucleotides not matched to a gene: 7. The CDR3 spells CASSRRRTGQETQYF. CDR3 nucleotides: TGTGCCAGCTCACGACGACGGACAGGACAAGAGACCCAGTACTTC.

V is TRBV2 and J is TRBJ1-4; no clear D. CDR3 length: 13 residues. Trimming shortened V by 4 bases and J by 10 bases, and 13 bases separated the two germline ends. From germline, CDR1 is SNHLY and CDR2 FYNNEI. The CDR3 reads CASSGGEYGKLFF. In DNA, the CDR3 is TGTGCCAGCAGTGGGGGAGAATATGGAAAACTGTTTTTT.

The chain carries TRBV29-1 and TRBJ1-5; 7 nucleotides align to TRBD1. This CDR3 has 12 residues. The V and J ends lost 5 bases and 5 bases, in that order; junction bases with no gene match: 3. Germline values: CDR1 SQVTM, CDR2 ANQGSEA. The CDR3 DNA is TGCAGCGTTAGACAGGGAGATCAGCCCCAGCATTTT. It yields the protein CSVRQGDQPQHF.

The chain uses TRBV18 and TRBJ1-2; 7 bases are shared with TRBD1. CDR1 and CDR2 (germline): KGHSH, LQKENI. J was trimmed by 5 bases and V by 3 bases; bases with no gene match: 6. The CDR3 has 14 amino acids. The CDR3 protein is CASSPGQGDYGYTF. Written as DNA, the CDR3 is TGTGCCAGCTCACCGGGGCAGGGGGATTATGGCTACACCTTC.

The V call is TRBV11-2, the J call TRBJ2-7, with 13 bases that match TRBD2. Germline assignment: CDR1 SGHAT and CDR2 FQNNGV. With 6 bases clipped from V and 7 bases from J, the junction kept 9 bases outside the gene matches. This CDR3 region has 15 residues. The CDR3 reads CASRKGLAGVGEQYF. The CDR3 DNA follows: TGTGCCAGCAGAAAAGGACTAGCGGGAGTCGGGGAGCAGTACTTC.